The 25 T cell receptor beta chains below were found in one sample sequenced in a study of blood T cell repertoires in COVID-19. Sequenced by immunoSEQ multiplex PCR; TCRdb stores in-frame clones only, minus some. The data show tens of thousands of clones, around 85% seen once. The sequencing input was peripheral blood. Receptor source: an older man with acute or convalescent COVID-19.

The chain joins TRBV6-5 to TRBJ2-5; 9 positions agree with TRBD2. The CDR3 length is 16 residues. Germline-derived CDR1 and CDR2 are MNHEY and SVGAGI. V lost 2 bases to trimming and J lost 5 bases; unmatched junction nucleotides: 9. The CDR3 is CASSYPAGGDSETQYF. In nucleotides, the CDR3 is TGTGCCAGCAGTTACCCAGCGGGGGGTGACTCTGAGACCCAGTACTTC.

V is TRBV2 and J is TRBJ2-1; 7 nucleotides match TRBD2. Germline lookup yields CDR1 SNHLY and CDR2 FYNNEI. The CDR3 loop spans 14 amino acids. V was pared by 5 bases and J by 0 bases, with 1 base of the junction left unmatched. In DNA, the CDR3 is TGTGCCAGCAGTCGACTAGCCTCCTACAATGAGCAGTTCTTC. Translating it yields CASSRLASYNEQFF.

The chain is built from TRBV25-1 and TRBJ1-4; D ambiguous. The CDR3 totals 14 residues. Germline V lookup: CDR1 MGHDK, CDR2 SYGVNS. V lost 3 bases and J lost 0, with 5 bases in between. The CDR3 nucleotides are TGTGCCAGCAGTGAGGGCGCAACTAATGAAAAACTGTTTTTT. Amino acids: CASSEGATNEKLFF.

The chain joins TRBV19 to TRBJ2-1; a weak D match, TRBD1 (6 bases). Germline assignment: CDR1 LNHDA and CDR2 SQIVND (reference sequence). V was clipped by 3 bases and J by 4 bases, with 16 bases between them. The length of the CDR3 is 16 residues. CDR3 DNA: TGTGCCAGTAGTATTCTCGGCAGGGGAGAGTACAATGAGCAGTTCTTC. As protein: CASSILGRGEYNEQFF.

V and J are TRBV19 and TRBJ2-2; 8 bases are a match to TRBD1. The CDR3 is made up of 14 amino acids. The trim removed 7 bases at V and 5 bases at J, leaving 6 bases unmatched. Germline values: CDR1 LNHDA, CDR2 SQIVND (reference sequence). The CDR3 is CASTRTGMTGELFF. Written as DNA, the CDR3 is TGTGCCAGTACTCGGACAGGGATGACCGGGGAGCTGTTTTTT. Full variable domain (missing parts from reference TRBV19 and TRBJ2-2): DGGITQSPKYLFRKEGQNVTLSCEQNLNHDAMYWYRQDPGQGLRLIYYSQIVNDFQKGDIAEGYSVSREKKESFPLTVTSAQKNPTAFYLCASTRTGMTGELFFGEGSRLTVL.

Sample share makes this clone medium-sized. The V and J genes are TRBV5-1 and TRBJ2-7; D is unclear. Germline V CDR1 and CDR2: SGHRS, YFSETQ. Between the trimmed V and J ends, which lost 0 bases and 5 bases, there was a span of 12 bases. The CDR3 is made up of 14 amino acids. The CDR3 DNA reads as TGCGCCAGCAGCTTGGCCCAGGCCGGCGACGAGCAGTACTTC. It is translated as CASSLAQAGDEQYF.

This chain uses TRBV7-9 with TRBJ2-2; 7 bases align to TRBD1. V gave up 3 bases and J gave up 4 bases; unmatched junction bases: 11. The germline V gene encodes CDR1 SEHNR and CDR2 FQNEAQ (reference sequence). There are 17 residues in the CDR3. This CDR3 is CASSFDRAISSTGELFF. CDR3 nucleotide sequence: TGTGCCAGCAGCTTTGACAGGGCCATATCGAGCACCGGGGAGCTGTTTTTT.

The chain joins TRBV7-9 to TRBJ2-1; 11 bases are a match to TRBD1. The length of the CDR3 is 15 residues. CDR1 and CDR2 (germline): SEHNR, FQNEAQ (reference sequence). Trimming at V came to 5 bases and at J to 4 bases, leaving 4 bases not matched to a gene. The CDR3 DNA reads as TGTGCCAGCAGCCCCGGGACAGGGGGATACAATGAGCAGTTCTTC. This gives the protein CASSPGTGGYNEQFF. The full variable domain, its missing parts supplied by reference TRBV7-9 and TRBJ2-1, is DTGVSQNPRHKITKRGQNVTFRCDPISEHNRLYWYRQTLGQGPEFLTYFQNEAQLEKSRLLSDRFSAERPKGSFSTLEIQRTEQGDSAMYLCASSPGTGGYNEQFFGPGTRLTVL.

The J gene is TRBJ1-2, the V gene TRBV18; 9 bases line up with TRBD1. CDR1 is KGHSH and CDR2 is LQKENI in the germline V gene. The CDR3 loop spans 13 amino acids. The ends lost 6 bases at V and 8 bases at J; junction bases unmatched: 7. The CDR3 is CASSQQGAGGYTF. The CDR3 region has the DNA TGTGCCAGCTCGCAACAGGGGGCAGGGGGCTACACCTTC.

The chain has TRBV12-5 and TRBJ2-1; 11 bases line up with TRBD2. This CDR3 comprises 15 residues. In germline, CDR1 is LGHNT, CDR2 FRNRAP. The V and J ends lost 4 bases and 7 bases, in that order; junction bases with no gene match: 6. CDR3 sequence reads: CASGSGSGGANEQFF. The CDR3 DNA follows: TGTGCTAGTGGTTCCGGTAGCGGGGGGGCGAATGAGCAGTTCTTC.

V usage is TRBV4-1 and J usage is TRBJ2-1; 7 bases agree with TRBD2. The V gene end was trimmed by 4 bases and the J gene end by 8 bases; junction bases not matched to a gene: 14. This CDR3 is 16 amino acids long. CDR1 is MGHRA, CDR2 YSYEKL, per germline. The CDR3 coding sequence is TGCGCCAGCAGCCCCGGCCGACTAGCCACAAACTATGAGCAGTTCTTC. Residues: CASSPGRLATNYEQFF.

The V and J genes are TRBV2 and TRBJ2-3; tentative D call: TRBD1 (6 bases). The CDR3 contains 14 residues. CDR1 SNHLY and CDR2 FYNNEI come from the germline V gene. V shed 7 bases and J shed 2 bases, with 13 bases lying between them. The CDR3 region is CASKGVGATDTQYF. CDR3 nucleotide sequence: TGTGCCAGCAAGGGTGTGGGGGCCACAGATACGCAGTATTTT.

V gene TRBV3-1 (or the pseudogene TRBV3-2) combines with J gene TRBJ2-1, with TRBD2 identical over 8 bases. The V gene's germline CDR1 is LGHDT and CDR2 YNNKEL (reference sequence). The CDR3 length is 13 residues. Trimming cost V 4 bases and J 14 bases; bases outside gene matches: 10. CDR3: CASSPGGAGLKFF. The CDR3 DNA is TGTGCCAGCAGCCCGGGGGGGGCCGGGTTAAAGTTCTTC.

The chain employs TRBV9 and TRBJ2-1; weak D call: TRBD1 (5 bases). Germline lookup yields CDR1 SGDLS and CDR2 YYNGEE. Trimming stripped 0 bases from V and 9 bases from J, with 13 bases between. The CDR3 sequence is 14 residues long. The chain's CDR3 is CASSVGVSQGEQFF. The CDR3 region has the DNA TGTGCCAGCAGCGTAGGGGTTAGCCAGGGTGAGCAGTTCTTC. Full variable domain (remainder filled in from reference TRBV9 and TRBJ2-1): DSGVTQTPKHLITATGQRVTLRCSPRSGDLSVYWYQQSLDQGLQFLIQYYNGEERAKGNILERFSAQQFPDLHSELNLSSLELGDSALYFCASSVGVSQGEQFFGPGTRLTVL.

This clone appeared a single time. The chain is built from TRBV4-1 and TRBJ2-3; TRBD1 aligns across 10 bases. Germline V gene sequence: CDR1 MGHRA, CDR2 YSYEKL. The V and J ends lost 3 bases and 2 bases, in that order; junction bases with no gene match: 8. There are 17 residues in the CDR3. As DNA, the CDR3 is TGCGCCAGCAGCCAGGGACAGGGGACTCTCTACACAGATACGCAGTATTTT. It specifies CASSQGQGTLYTDTQYF.

This clone has a handful of counts. The chain employs TRBV3-1 (or the pseudogene TRBV3-2) and TRBJ1-2; the D gene is possibly TRBD1 (6 bases). The CDR3 totals 16 residues. Germline V gives CDR1 LGHDT, CDR2 YNNKEL (reference sequence). Deletions cut 0 bases from V and 7 bases from J, with 18 bases between. The CDR3 DNA is TGTGCCAGCAGCCAAGATACCCAGGGGCGGTATCGTGGCTACACCTTC. It is translated as CASSQDTQGRYRGYTF.

This chain joins TRBV6-2 or TRBV6-3 and TRBJ2-2, with D possibly TRBD1 on 6 matching bases. The CDR3 covers 16 residues. Germline V lookup: CDR1 MNHEY, CDR2 SVGEGT. The germline V and J ends were trimmed by 6 bases and 4 bases, with 18 bases remaining between them. CDR3 amino acids: CASSPMRRGGTGELFF. CDR3 bases: TGTGCCAGCAGCCCAATGAGGCGAGGGGGCACCGGGGAGCTGTTTTTT.

This clone occurred once. The chain has TRBV5-6 and TRBJ1-2, with a tentative D call TRBD1 (5 bases). V gave up 4 bases and J gave up 8 bases, with 18 bases separating them. This CDR3 has 14 amino acids. From germline, CDR1 is SGHDT and CDR2 YYEEEE. The CDR3 protein is CASSNDGGVRGYTF. The DNA of the CDR3 is TGTGCCAGCAGCAACGACGGGGGGGTGAGGGGCTACACCTTC.

The gene calls are TRBV5-5 and TRBJ1-6; unclear D gene. This CDR3 comprises 16 residues. Germline assignment: CDR1 SGHKS and CDR2 YYEKEE (reference sequence). Trimming removed 1 base at V and 9 bases at J, with 17 bases between. The CDR3 sequence: CASSLPLDSQGSPLHF. The DNA for the CDR3 is TGTGCCAGCAGCTTGCCTTTGGACTCCCAAGGTTCACCCCTCCACTTT.

This chain joins TRBV7-2 and TRBJ2-5, with 9 bases fitting TRBD1. CDR3 size: 15 residues. The V gene end was trimmed by 2 bases and the J gene end by 4 bases; junction bases not matched to a gene: 5. Per germline, CDR1 SGHTA and CDR2 FQGNSA. CDR3 in DNA: TGTGCCAGCAGCTTATTTGGGACAGGGAGAGAGACCCAGTACTTC. Protein sequence: CASSLFGTGRETQYF.

This chain connects TRBV3-1 (or the pseudogene TRBV3-2) to TRBJ2-5, with 8 bases identical to TRBD2. Germline V CDR1 and CDR2: LGHDT, YNNKEL (reference sequence). The CDR3 has 16 amino acids. V shed 5 bases, J shed 5 bases, and the junction held 13 bases outside the gene matches. The CDR3 DNA is TGTGCCAGCAGCGCTGATCGAGCGGGGGCCCTGGAGACCCAGTACTTC. Protein sequence: CASSADRAGALETQYF.

V usage is TRBV6-2 or TRBV6-3 and J usage is TRBJ2-5, with 9 nucleotides matching TRBD2. The CDR3 has 15 residues. V dropped 6 bases and J dropped 0; count of bases not matched to a gene: 5. Germline V gene data show CDR1 as MNHEY and CDR2 as SVGEGT. The CDR3 here is CASRPSGAYQETQYF. CDR3 nucleotide sequence: TGTGCCAGCAGACCTAGCGGGGCGTACCAAGAGACCCAGTACTTC.

This clone turned up a few times. This chain links TRBV7-9 with TRBJ2-1, with TRBD1 matching 7 bases. CDR1 SEHNR and CDR2 FQNEAQ come from the germline V gene (reference sequence). CDR3 length equals 15 residues. V was clipped by 1 base and J by 4 bases; unmatched bases: 4. The CDR3 nucleotides are TGTGCCAGCAGCTTAGTTCTGGGACAGTACAATGAGCAGTTCTTC. It codes for CASSLVLGQYNEQFF.

The V call is TRBV18, the J call TRBJ1-5; perhaps TRBD1 as D (5 bases). Germline V lookup: CDR1 KGHSH, CDR2 LQKENI. The CDR3 contains 12 residues. Deletions cut 0 bases from V and 10 bases from J, with 7 bases between. As DNA, the CDR3 is TGTGCCAGCTCACCACCGGGGGGACCCCAGCATTTT. As protein: CASSPPGGPQHF.

The chain couples TRBV29-1 to TRBJ1-1; TRBD1 is a possible D gene (5 bases). The CDR3 length is 12 residues. Germline loops: CDR1 SQVTM, CDR2 ANQGSEA. Between the trimmed V and J ends, which lost 5 bases and 4 bases, there was a span of 11 bases. The CDR3: CSVKLGGTEAFF. The CDR3 bases are TGCAGCGTTAAACTGGGGGGCACTGAAGCTTTCTTT. The full variable domain, completed using reference TRBV29-1 and TRBJ1-1, is SAVISQKPSRDICQRGTSLTIQCQVDSQVTMMFWYRQQPGQSLTLIATANQGSEATYESGFVIDKFPISRPNLTFSTLTVSNMSPEDSSIYLCSVKLGGTEAFFGQGTRLTVV.